These 23 T cell receptor beta chains were all obtained from the same sample, sequenced in a study of monozygotic twins with inflammatory bowel disease. TCRdb re-called the 5' RACE reads, yielding one record per CDR3 amino acid sequence without DNA. The listing records about 43,000 distinct CDR3 sequences. Specimen: blood. These receptors all stem from a human donor with ulcerative colitis or Crohn's disease, or a healthy co-twin of an affected twin (not recorded which).

The chain couples TRBV20-1 to TRBJ2-7; as DNA is missing, the TRBD2 call by TCRdb cannot be tested. CDR3 length equals 15 residues. Looked up from germline, CDR1 is DFQATT and CDR2 is SNEGSKA (reference sequence). This CDR3 reads CSARDSSGRADSQYF.

The V and J genes are TRBV7-2 and TRBJ1-2; with no DNA, the TCRdb D assignment of TRBD1 cannot be verified. This CDR3 is built from 14 residues. Germline CDR1 SGHTA, CDR2 FQGNSA. CDR3 region: CASSSQPTGDGYTF.

This sequence joins TRBV5-1 and TRBJ1-1; as DNA is missing, the TRBD1 call by TCRdb cannot be tested. This CDR3 is built from 17 residues. CDR1 SGHRS and CDR2 YFSETQ come from the germline V gene. CDR3 residues: CASSLRQGFGVDTEAFF.

V is TRBV11-2 and J is TRBJ2-2; TCRdb picks TRBD1, but there is no DNA to check that call. This CDR3 spans 16 amino acids. CDR1 and CDR2 from the germline V gene are SGHAT and FQNNGV. The CDR3 is CASSSSWGQGTGELFF.

The genes are TRBV5-4 and TRBJ2-3. From germline, CDR1 is SGHNT and CDR2 YYREEE (reference sequence). CDR3 length: 15 residues. This CDR3 reads CASSLDSGFTDTQYF.

This chain connects TRBV12-3 or TRBV12-4 to TRBJ1-1. This CDR3 contains 14 residues. The CDR3 sequence is CASSLASVNTEAFF.

The rearrangement joins TRBV20-1 to TRBJ2-3; absent DNA, TCRdb's TRBD2 call cannot be checked. The length of the CDR3 is 16 residues. Germline loops: CDR1 DFQATT, CDR2 SNEGSKA (reference sequence). The CDR3 sequence: CSASDELAGGPDTQYF.

The chain uses TRBV2 and TRBJ2-5; with no DNA, the TCRdb D assignment of TRBD2 cannot be verified. The CDR3 totals 16 residues. Germline values: CDR1 SNHLY, CDR2 FYNNEI. Here the CDR3 reads CASSEAAAGGQETQYF.

The chain joins TRBV3-1 to TRBJ2-1; without DNA, the TCRdb call of TRBD1 cannot be checked. Germline CDR1 LGHDT, CDR2 YNNKEL (reference sequence). The CDR3 has 16 residues. The CDR3 loop is CASSQVPRGAPGEQFF.

The chain combines TRBV12-3 or TRBV12-4 with TRBJ1-5; the TCRdb D gene call, TRBD1, has no DNA to confirm it. The CDR3 extends over 14 amino acids. The CDR3 spells CASRGQGEGQPQHF.

The chain combines TRBV29-1 with TRBJ2-1; TCRdb indicates TRBD1, and absent DNA this call remains unverified. This CDR3 contains 13 residues. Per the germline V gene, CDR1 is SQVTM and CDR2 is ANQGSEA. The chain's CDR3 is CSALDTIHNEQFF.

The chain is built from TRBV7-8 and TRBJ2-5; lacking DNA, the TRBD2 call made by TCRdb goes unchecked. Per the germline V gene, CDR1 is SGHVS and CDR2 is FQNEAQ. The CDR3 contains 13 residues. CDR3 loop: CASGGVRPLTQYF. Based on the CDR3 plus reference TRBV7-8 and TRBJ2-5, the full variable domain is GAGVSQSPRYKVAKRGQDVALRCDPISGHVSLFWYQQALGQGPEFLTYFQNEAQLDKSGLPSDRFFAERPEGSVSTLKIQRTQQEDSAVYLCASGGVRPLTQYFGPGTRLLVL.

The chain carries TRBV18 and TRBJ2-5; absent DNA, TCRdb's TRBD1 call cannot be checked. Germline V gene lookup returns CDR1 KGHSH and CDR2 LQKENI. The CDR3 sequence is 14 residues long. CDR3 sequence: CASSLREGQETQYF.

This chain links TRBV28 with TRBJ1-1; TCRdb indicates TRBD1, and absent DNA this call remains unverified. Per germline, CDR1 MDHEN and CDR2 SYDVKM. The CDR3 is 11 amino acids. The CDR3 region is CATGAVAEAFF.

The V call is TRBV20-1, the J call TRBJ1-2. Germline V gives CDR1 DFQATT, CDR2 SNEGSKA (reference sequence). There are 15 residues in the CDR3. The CDR3 protein is CSARDSDRGFYGYTF.

The V and J genes are TRBV18 and TRBJ1-4; TCRdb's D call, TRBD1, is unchecked because there is no DNA. Germline CDR1 and CDR2: KGHSH and LQKENI. The CDR3 totals 15 residues. This CDR3 reads CASSAMTARGEKLFF.

CDR3 sequence reads: CASSLPTAVYGYTF. This chain joins TRBV28 and TRBJ1-2. The CDR3 totals 14 residues. Germline assignment: CDR1 MDHEN and CDR2 SYDVKM.

The genes are TRBV7-3 and TRBJ2-2. The germline CDR1 and CDR2 sequences are SGHTA and FQGTGA. This CDR3 has 14 residues. The CDR3 sequence: CASSPTRVTGELFF.

The V gene is TRBV20-1, the J gene TRBJ2-3; TCRdb's D call of TRBD2 is untestable without DNA. CDR1 is DFQATT and CDR2 is SNEGSKA in the germline V gene (reference sequence). The CDR3 covers 14 residues. CDR3 loop: CSARSAGGASTQYF.

The rearrangement links TRBV20-1 to TRBJ2-1. The CDR3 has 15 amino acids. CDR1 and CDR2 (germline): DFQATT, SNEGSKA (reference sequence). CDR3: CSAVVPTPSYNEQFF.

The genes are TRBV5-1 and TRBJ2-1; the TCRdb D gene call, TRBD1, has no DNA to confirm it. Per germline, CDR1 SGHRS and CDR2 YFSETQ. This CDR3 contains 18 residues. CDR3 in amino acids: CASSHVPGQGGPSNEQFF.

This sequence joins TRBV7-8 and TRBJ1-1; TCRdb designates TRBD1, a call that cannot be tested without DNA. CDR1 SGHVS and CDR2 FQNEAQ come from the germline V gene. The CDR3 sequence is 16 residues long. CDR3 sequence reads: CASSLPHGQGRTEAFF.

This chain joins TRBV20-1 and TRBJ2-5; the TCRdb D gene call, TRBD1, has no DNA to confirm it. The CDR3 is 15 residues long. Per the germline V gene, CDR1 is DFQATT and CDR2 is SNEGSKA (reference sequence). The CDR3 sequence: CSASGTGGLSETQYF.